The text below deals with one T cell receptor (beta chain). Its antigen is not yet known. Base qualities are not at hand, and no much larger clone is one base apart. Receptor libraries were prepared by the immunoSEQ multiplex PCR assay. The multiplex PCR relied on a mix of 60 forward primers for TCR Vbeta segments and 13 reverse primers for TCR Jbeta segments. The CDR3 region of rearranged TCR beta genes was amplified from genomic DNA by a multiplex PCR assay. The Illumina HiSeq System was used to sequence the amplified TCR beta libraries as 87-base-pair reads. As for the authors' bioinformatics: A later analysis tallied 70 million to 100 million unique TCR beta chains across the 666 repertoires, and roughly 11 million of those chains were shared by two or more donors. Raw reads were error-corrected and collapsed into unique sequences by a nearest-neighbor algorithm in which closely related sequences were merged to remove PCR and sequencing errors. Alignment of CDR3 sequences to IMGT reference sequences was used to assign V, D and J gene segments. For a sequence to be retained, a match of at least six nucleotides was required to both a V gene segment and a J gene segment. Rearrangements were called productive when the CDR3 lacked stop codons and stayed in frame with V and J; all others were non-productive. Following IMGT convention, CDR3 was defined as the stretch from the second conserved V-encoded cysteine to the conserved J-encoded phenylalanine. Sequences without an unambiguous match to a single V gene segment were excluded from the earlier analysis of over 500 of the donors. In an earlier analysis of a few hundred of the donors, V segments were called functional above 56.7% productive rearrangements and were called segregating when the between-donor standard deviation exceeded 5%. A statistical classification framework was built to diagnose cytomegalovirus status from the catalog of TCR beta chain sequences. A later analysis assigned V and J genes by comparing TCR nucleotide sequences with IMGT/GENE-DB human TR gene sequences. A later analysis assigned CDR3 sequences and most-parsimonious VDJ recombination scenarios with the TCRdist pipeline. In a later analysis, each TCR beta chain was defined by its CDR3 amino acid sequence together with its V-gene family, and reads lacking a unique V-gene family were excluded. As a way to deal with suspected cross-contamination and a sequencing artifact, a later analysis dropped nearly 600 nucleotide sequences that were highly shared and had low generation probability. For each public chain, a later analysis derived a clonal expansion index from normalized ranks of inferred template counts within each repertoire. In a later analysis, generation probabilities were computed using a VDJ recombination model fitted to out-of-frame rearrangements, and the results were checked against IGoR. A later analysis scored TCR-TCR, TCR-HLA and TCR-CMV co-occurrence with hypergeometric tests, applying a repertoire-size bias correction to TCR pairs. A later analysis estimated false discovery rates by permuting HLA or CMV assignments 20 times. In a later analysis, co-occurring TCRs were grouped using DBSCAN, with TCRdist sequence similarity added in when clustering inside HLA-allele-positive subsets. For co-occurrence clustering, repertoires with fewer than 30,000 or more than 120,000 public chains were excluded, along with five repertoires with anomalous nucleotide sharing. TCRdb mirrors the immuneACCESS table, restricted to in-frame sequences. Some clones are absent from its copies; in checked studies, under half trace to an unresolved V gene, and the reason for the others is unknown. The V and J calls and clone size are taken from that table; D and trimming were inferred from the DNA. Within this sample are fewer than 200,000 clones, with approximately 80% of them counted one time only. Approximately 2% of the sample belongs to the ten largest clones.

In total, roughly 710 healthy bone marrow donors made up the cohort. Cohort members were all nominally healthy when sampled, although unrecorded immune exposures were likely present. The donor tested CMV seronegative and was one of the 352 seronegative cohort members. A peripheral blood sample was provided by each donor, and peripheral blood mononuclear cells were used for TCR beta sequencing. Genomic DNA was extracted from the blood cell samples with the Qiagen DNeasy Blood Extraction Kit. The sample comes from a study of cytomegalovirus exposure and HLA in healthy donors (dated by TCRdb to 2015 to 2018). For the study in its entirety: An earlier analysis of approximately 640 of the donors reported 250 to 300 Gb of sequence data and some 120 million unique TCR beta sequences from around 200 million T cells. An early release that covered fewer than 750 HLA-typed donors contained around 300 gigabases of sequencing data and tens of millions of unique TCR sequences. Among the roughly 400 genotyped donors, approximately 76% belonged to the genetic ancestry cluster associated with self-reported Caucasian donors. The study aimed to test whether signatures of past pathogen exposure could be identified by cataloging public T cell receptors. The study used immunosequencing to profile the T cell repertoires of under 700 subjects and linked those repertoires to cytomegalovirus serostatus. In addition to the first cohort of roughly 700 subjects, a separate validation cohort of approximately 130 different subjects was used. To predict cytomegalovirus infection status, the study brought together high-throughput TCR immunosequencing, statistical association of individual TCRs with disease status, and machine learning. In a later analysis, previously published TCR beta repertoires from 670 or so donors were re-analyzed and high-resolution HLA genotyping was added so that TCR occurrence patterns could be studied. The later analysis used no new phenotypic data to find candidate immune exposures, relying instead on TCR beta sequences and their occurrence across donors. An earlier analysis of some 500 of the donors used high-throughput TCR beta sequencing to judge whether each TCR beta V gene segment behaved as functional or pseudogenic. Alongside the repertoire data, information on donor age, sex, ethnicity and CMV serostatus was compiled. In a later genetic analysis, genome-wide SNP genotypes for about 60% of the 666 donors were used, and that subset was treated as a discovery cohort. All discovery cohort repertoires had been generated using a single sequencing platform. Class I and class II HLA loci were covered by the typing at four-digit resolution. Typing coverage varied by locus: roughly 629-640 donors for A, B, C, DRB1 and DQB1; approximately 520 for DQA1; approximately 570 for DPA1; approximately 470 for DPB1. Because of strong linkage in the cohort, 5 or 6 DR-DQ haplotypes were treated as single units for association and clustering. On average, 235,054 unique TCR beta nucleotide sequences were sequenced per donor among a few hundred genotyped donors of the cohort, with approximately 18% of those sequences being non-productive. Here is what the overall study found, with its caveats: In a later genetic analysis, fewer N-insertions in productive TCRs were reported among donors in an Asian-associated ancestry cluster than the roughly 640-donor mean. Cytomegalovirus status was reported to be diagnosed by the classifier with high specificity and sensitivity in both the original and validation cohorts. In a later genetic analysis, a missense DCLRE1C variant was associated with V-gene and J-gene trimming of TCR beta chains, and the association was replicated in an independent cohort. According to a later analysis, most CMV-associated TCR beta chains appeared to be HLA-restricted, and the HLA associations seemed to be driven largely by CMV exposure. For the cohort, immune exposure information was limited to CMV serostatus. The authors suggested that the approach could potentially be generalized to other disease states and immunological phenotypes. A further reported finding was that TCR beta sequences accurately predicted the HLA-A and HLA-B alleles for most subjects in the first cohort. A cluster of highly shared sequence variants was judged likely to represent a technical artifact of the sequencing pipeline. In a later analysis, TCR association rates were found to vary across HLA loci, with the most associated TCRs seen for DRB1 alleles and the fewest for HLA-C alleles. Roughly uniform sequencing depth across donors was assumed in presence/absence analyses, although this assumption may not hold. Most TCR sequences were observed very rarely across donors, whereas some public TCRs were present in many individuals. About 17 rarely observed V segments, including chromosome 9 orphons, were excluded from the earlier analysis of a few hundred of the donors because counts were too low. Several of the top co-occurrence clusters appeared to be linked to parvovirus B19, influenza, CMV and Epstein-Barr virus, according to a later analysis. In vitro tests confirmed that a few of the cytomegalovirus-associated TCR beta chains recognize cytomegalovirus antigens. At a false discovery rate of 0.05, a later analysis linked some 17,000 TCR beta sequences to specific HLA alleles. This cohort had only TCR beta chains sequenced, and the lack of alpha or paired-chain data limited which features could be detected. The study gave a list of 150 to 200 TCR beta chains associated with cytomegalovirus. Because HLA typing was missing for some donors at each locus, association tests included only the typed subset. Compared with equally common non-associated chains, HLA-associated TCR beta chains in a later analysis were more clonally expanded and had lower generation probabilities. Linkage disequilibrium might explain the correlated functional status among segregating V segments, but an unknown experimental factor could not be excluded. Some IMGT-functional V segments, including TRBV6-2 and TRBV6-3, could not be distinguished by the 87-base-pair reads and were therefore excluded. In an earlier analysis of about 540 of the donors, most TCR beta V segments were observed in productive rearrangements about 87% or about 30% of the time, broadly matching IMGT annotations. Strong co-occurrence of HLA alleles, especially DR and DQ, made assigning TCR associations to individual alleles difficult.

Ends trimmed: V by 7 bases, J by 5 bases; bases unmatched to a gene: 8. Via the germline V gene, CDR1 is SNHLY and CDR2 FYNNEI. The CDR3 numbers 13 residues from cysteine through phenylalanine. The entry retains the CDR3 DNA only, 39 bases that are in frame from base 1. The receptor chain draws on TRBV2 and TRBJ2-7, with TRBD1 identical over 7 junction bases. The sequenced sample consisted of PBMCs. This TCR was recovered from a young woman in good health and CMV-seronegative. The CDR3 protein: CASTRITGDEQYF. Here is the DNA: TGTGCCAGCACCCGAATTACAGGGGACGAGCAGTACTTC.